The sequence of this TCR beta chain was determined in a study of post-analysis software for immune sequencing data (dated by TCRdb to between 2015 and 2017). With respect to the entire study: The recorded disease courses included relapsing-remitting, secondary progressive and progressive-relapsing multiple sclerosis, and some patients had no subtype annotation. The multiple sclerosis patient repertoires were compared with ten to eleven previously published healthy control repertoires from donors aged about 6 to 28 years. A subset of samples was prepared in parallel using single-end sample barcoding, then pooled and co-amplified after Illumina adapter ligation.

The study at large found these results: The multiple sclerosis patient group was slightly younger than the control group. Several TRBV segments, including TRBV5-6, TRBV5-1 and TRBV20-1, were significantly more frequent in patients than controls. Direct clustering with F measure revealed strong co-clustering of samples prepared in the same batch, which led to a batch-effect correction. Compared with controls, multiple sclerosis patients had significantly lower normalized Chao1 diversity, a finding suggesting substantial peripheral T-cell clonal expansion.

Libraries were built with PCR. TCRdb shows the sequencer as Illumina HiSeq 2500. Unique molecular identifiers were incorporated into TCR beta cDNA libraries to reduce PCR and sequencing biases. About 0.5 million cDNA molecules were obtained for every 1 to 10 million input T cells, so each molecule roughly corresponded to one T cell. The patient libraries were prepared and sequenced using the same protocol as the earlier healthy control dataset. Within a given batch, samples were prepared together, multiplexed and sequenced on the same HiSeq lane. The source study handled its data this way. MIGEC handled the raw barcoded reads, throwing out single-read molecular identifier groups before consensus assembly and CDR3 extraction. Clonotype tables were post-analysed with VDJtools, normalizing diversity by down-sampling all datasets to the smallest sample size. To correct batch-related cross-sample contamination, repertoire overlap clustering matched CDR3 amino acid sequences but not nucleotide sequences. TCRdb reprocessed the public reads (quality trimming at Q25 with fastp, clone calling with MiXCR) and kept in-frame beta chains. Rows merge per CDR3 protein into single entries with the most common DNA and genes. The V and J calls follow TCRdb's processing rather than the paper's. Recorded for this sample are hundreds of thousands of distinct CDR3 sequences; 44% of them occurred a single time. The top ten clones comprise under 2% of the sample.

TCR beta repertoires were profiled from peripheral blood of approximately 13 young patients with multiple sclerosis to demonstrate the VDJtools post-analysis software. The multiple sclerosis patients were children and adolescents between about 6 and 16 years of age. This clonotype was observed a few times. The antigen this receptor binds is unknown. Base qualities are missing; no much larger clone stands one base away. CDR1 and CDR2, per the germline V gene, are SGHAT and FQNNGV. The CDR3 measures 14 amino acids from cysteine to phenylalanine. Left in the record is the CDR3 DNA by itself, 42 bases read in frame from the first base.

The receptor chain draws on TRBV11-2 and TRBJ2-1; TRBD1 could be the D gene, as 5 bases match. The end of the DNA fits TRBJ2-7 better, so the J call may be wrong. The receptor was derived from a girl between 10 and 17 years old with multiple sclerosis. Material: blood. The nucleotide sequence reads TGTGCCAGCAGCGCTGGGGCTGGAGCCTACGAGCAGTACTTC. Translated, this gives CASSAGAGAYEQYF.